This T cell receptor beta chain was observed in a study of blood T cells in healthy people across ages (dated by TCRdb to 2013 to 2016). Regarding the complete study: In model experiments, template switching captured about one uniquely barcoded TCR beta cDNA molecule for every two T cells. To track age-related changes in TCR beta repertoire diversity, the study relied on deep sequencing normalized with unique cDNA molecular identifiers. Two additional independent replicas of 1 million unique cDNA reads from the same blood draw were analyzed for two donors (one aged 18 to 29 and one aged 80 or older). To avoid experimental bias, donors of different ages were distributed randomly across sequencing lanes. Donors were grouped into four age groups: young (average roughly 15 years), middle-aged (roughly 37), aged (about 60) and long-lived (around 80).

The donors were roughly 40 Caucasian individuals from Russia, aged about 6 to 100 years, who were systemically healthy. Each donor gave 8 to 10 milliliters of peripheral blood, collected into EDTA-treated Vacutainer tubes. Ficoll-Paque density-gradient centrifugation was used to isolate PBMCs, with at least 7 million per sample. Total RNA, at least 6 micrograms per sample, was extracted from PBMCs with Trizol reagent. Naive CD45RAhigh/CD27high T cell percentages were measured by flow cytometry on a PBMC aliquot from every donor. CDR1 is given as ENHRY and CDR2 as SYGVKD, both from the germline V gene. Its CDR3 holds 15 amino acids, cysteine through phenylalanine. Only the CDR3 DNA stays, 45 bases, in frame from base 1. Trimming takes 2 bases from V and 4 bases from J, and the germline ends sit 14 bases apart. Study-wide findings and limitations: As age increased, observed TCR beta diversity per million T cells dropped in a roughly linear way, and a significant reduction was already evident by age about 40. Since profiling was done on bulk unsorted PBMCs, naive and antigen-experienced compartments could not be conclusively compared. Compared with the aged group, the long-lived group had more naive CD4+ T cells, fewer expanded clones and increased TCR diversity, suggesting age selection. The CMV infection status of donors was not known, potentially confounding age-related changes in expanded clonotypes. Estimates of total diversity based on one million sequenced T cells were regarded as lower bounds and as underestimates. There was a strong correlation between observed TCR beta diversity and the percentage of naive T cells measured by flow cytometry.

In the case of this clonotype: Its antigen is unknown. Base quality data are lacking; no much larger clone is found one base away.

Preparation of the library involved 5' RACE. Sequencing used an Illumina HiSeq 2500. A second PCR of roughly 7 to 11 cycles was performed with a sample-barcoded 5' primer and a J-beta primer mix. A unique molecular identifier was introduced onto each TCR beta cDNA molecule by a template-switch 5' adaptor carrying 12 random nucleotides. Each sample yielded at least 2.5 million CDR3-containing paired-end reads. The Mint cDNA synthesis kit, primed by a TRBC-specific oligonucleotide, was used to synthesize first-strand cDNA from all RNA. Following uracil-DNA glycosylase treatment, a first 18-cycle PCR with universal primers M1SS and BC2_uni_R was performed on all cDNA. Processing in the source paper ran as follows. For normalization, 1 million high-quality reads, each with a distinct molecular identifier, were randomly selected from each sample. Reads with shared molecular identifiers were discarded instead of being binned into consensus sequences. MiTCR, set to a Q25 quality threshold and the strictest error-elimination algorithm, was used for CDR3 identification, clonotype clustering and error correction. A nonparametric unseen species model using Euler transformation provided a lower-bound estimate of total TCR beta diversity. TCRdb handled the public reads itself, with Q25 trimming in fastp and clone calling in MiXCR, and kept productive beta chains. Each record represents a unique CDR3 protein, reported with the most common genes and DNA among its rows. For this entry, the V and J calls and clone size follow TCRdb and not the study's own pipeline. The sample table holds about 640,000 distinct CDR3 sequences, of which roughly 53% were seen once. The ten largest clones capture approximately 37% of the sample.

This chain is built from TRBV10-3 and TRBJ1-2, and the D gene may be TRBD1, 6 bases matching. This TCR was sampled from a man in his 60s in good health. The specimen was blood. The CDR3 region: CAISEGSAGAYGYTF. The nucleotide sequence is TGTGCCATCAGTGAGGGATCCGCAGGGGCCTATGGCTACACCTTC.